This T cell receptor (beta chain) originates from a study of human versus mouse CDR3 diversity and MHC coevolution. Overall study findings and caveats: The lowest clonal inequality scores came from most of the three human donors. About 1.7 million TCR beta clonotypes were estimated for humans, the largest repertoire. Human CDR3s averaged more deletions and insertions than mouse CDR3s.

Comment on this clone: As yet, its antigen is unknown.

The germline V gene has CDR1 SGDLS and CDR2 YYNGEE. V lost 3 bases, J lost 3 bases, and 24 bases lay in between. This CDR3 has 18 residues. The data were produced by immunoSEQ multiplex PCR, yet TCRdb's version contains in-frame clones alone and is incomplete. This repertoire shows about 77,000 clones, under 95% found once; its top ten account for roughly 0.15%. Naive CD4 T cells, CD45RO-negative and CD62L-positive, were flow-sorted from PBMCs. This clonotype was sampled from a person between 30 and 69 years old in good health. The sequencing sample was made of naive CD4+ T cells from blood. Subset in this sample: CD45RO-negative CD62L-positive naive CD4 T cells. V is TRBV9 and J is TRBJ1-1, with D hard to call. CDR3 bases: TGTGCCAGCAGCGCCAAGAATCGGGGTCGCGGGGAGTACACTGAAGCTTTCTTT. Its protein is CASSAKNRGRGEYTEAFF.